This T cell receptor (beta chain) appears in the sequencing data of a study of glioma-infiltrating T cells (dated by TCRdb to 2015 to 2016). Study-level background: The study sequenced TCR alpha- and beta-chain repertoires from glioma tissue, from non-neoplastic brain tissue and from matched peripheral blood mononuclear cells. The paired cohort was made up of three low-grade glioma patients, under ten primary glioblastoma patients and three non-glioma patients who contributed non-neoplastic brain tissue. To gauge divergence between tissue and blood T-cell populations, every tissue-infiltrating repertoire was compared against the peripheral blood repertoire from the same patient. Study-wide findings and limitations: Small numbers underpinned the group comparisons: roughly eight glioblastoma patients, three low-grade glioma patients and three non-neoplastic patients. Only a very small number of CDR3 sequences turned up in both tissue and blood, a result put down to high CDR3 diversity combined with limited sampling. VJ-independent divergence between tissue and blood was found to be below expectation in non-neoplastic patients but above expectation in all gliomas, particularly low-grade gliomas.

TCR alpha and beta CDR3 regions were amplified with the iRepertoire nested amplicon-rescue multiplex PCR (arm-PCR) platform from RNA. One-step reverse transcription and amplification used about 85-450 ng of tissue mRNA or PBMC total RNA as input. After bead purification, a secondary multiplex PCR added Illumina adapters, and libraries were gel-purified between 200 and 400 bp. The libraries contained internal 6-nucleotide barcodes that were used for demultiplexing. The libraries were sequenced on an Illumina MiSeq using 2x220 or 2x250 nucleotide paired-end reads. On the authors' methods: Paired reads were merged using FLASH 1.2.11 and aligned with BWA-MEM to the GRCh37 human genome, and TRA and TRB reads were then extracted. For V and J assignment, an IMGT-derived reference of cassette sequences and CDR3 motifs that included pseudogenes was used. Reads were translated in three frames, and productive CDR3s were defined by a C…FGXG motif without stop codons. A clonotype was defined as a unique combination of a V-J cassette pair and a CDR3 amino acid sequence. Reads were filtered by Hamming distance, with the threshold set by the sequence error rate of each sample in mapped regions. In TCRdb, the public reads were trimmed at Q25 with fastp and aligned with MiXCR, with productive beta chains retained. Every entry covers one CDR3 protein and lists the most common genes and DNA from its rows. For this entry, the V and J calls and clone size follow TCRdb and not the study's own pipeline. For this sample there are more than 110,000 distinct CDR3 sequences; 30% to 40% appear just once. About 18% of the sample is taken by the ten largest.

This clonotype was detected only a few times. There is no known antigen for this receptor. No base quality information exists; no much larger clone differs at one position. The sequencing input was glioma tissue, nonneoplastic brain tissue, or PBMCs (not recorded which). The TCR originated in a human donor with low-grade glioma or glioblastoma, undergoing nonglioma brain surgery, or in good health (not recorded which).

The CDR3 region reads CSARGGDGQGFEAQHF. DNA sequence: TGCAGTGCTAGAGGGGGGGACGGACAGGGGTTTGAGGCCCAGCATTTT. Recombination linked TRBV20-1 to TRBJ1-5; 9 junctional bases match TRBD1. The junction shows trimming of 1 base on V and 11 bases on J, and the gene matches do not reach 15 bases of it. The CDR3 measures 16 amino acids from cysteine to phenylalanine. Only the CDR3 region is kept as DNA, spanning 48 bases read in frame from base 1. The germline V gene (reference sequence) gives CDR1 as DFQATT and CDR2 as SNEGSKA.